This is a list of T cell receptor beta chains from one sample in a study of blood T cell repertoires in COVID-19. This table comes from immunoSEQ multiplex PCR, and its TCRdb copy is limited to in-frame clones, with some not included. Of around 30,000 clones in the sample, roughly 77% were seen once. What was sequenced was peripheral blood. These receptors were collected from a man older than 75 with active or convalescent COVID-19. Each CDR3 is given with its conserved first and last residue.

TRBV28	TRBJ2-5	CASSLISSETQYF
TRBV27	TRBJ2-3	CASSTGTSGRWDTQYF
TRBV18	TRBJ2-1	CASSPGLVGNEQFF
TRBV4-2	TRBJ2-7	CASSQVGEVPYEQYF
TRBV7-9	TRBJ1-6	CASSENSPLHF
TRBV24-1	TRBJ1-6	CATSDSGTANSPLHF
TRBV19	TRBJ1-5	CASSKAGTGALGVQPQHF
TRBV7-3	TRBJ2-7	CAPKSSLPKAGRSYEQYF
TRBV5-1	TRBJ2-7	CASSGGLLGGEQYF
TRBV21-1	TRBJ2-7	CASMRTGSYEQYF
TRBV28	TRBJ1-3	CASSFRGMKGNTIYF
TRBV5-4	TRBJ2-2	CASSLGSDNTGELFF
TRBV19	TRBJ2-7	CASGSRGGYEQYF
TRBV28	TRBJ1-1	CASRPGQGLVAFF
TRBV7-5	TRBJ1-2	CVRSPGTGPAGGYTF
TRBV28	TRBJ1-1	CASSLFRDRRTRTEAFF
TRBV5-1	TRBJ2-5	CASSPGGWDQYF
TRBV28	TRBJ2-2	CASSLTSGRATWTGELFF
TRBV19	TRBJ1-1	CASSPGTNTEAFF
TRBV28	TRBJ2-1	CASSLTSGRAWDEQFF
TRBV29-1	TRBJ2-5	CSQVSGETQYF
TRBV7-6	TRBJ2-7	CASSLLLAGAQGGYEQYF
TRBV2	TRBJ2-6	CASSVRAGANVLTF
TRBV7-6	TRBJ1-1	CASSRTVDTEAFF
TRBV7-2	TRBJ2-3	CASSFSSVRTDTQYF
TRBV27	TRBJ2-5	CASSLIPLAGYQETQYF
TRBV6-5	TRBJ1-6	CASRPGQNSPLHF
TRBV27	TRBJ2-1	CASRYHNEQFF
TRBV11-2	TRBJ2-5	CASSQDTDGPQYF
TRBV19	TRBJ1-6	CASSSASDNSPLHF
TRBV18	TRBJ2-6	CASSPPGLAGGSGANVLTF
TRBV5-6	TRBJ2-7	CASSLGAQAPYEQYF
TRBV6-5	TRBJ1-5	CASRPRQGYQPQHF
TRBV7-3	TRBJ2-3	CASRASGADTQYF
TRBV19	TRBJ2-3	CASRSTSGSLRNTDTQYF
TRBV27	TRBJ2-7	CASSSGAGVAGPYEQYF
TRBV5-1	TRBJ2-1	CASSSMTSGSSYNEQFF
TRBV20-1	TRBJ1-2	CSIGRGYGYTF
TRBV19	TRBJ2-6	CASSIGQGAWANVLTF
TRBV28	TRBJ2-4	CASSSNRETKNIQYF